A selection of T cell receptor beta chains follows, all from one sample in a study of Graves' ophthalmopathy and Graves' hyperthyroidism. TCRdb called the multiplex PCR reads again in MiXCR, with one record for every CDR3 protein. Of about 600,000 distinct CDR3 sequences in the sample, 39% were seen once. Sequenced input: peripheral blood or thyroid tissue (not recorded which). All receptors come from an adult man with Graves' hyperthyroidism. CDR3s include the opening cysteine and the closing phenylalanine or tryptophan. Fields, in order: CDR3 protein, CDR3 DNA, D gene, clone size, J gene, V gene. A D gene is named only where the DNA matches it firmly. Only part of the rows carry a size: once, few, many, or a class if the clone is expanded.

cdr3_aa: CSARKAGTAYEQYF
cdr3_nt: TGCAGTGCTAGAAAGGCGGGGACTGCCTACGAGCAGTACTTC
d_call: .
clone_size: .
j_call: TRBJ2-7
v_call: TRBV20-1

cdr3_aa: CASSERPPAGAYGYTF
cdr3_nt: TGTGCCAGCAGTGAACGGCCTCCCGCGGGGGCCTATGGCTACACCTTC
d_call: .
clone_size: .
j_call: TRBJ1-2
v_call: TRBV6-1

cdr3_aa: CASSQEGYSPLHF
cdr3_nt: TGTGCCAGCAGCCAAGAAGGGTATTCACCCCTCCACTTT
d_call: .
clone_size: many
j_call: TRBJ1-6
v_call: TRBV3-1

cdr3_aa: CSARDQGTGAEAFF
cdr3_nt: TGCAGTGCTAGAGATCAGGGGACAGGGGCTGAAGCTTTCTTT
d_call: TRBD1
clone_size: few
j_call: TRBJ1-1
v_call: TRBV20-1

cdr3_aa: CAGSLTANTGELFF
cdr3_nt: TGTGCCGGTAGCTTGACAGCGAACACCGGGGAGCTGTTTTTT
d_call: .
clone_size: many
j_call: TRBJ2-2
v_call: TRBV2

cdr3_aa: CSGLRDDNSPLHF
cdr3_nt: TGCAGTGGCCTCCGGGACGATAATTCACCCCTCCACTTT
d_call: .
clone_size: few
j_call: TRBJ1-6
v_call: TRBV20-1

cdr3_aa: CASSGTGGQYF
cdr3_nt: TGCGCCAGCAGCGGAACAGGAGGCCAGTACTTC
d_call: .
clone_size: many
j_call: TRBJ2-7
v_call: TRBV10-1

cdr3_aa: CASSYSPAGGWETQYF
cdr3_nt: TGTGCCAGCAGTTACTCGCCGGCAGGAGGATGGGAGACCCAGTACTTC
d_call: .
clone_size: many
j_call: TRBJ2-5
v_call: TRBV6-5

cdr3_aa: CSVGQGWYEQYF
cdr3_nt: TGCAGCGTGGGACAGGGGTGGTACGAGCAGTACTTC
d_call: TRBD1
clone_size: many
j_call: TRBJ2-7
v_call: TRBV29-1

cdr3_aa: CASSPTGGRYEKLFF
cdr3_nt: TGTGCCAGCAGTCCAACAGGGGGACGGTACGAAAAACTGTTTTTT
d_call: TRBD1
clone_size: few
j_call: TRBJ1-4
v_call: TRBV2

cdr3_aa: CSARETGGHYGYTF
cdr3_nt: TGCAGTGCTAGAGAGACAGGGGGCCACTATGGCTACACCTTC
d_call: TRBD1
clone_size: many
j_call: TRBJ1-2
v_call: TRBV20-1

cdr3_aa: CASSTQGGQETQYF
cdr3_nt: TGTGCCAGCAGCACACAGGGAGGTCAGGAGACCCAGTACTTC
d_call: .
clone_size: many
j_call: TRBJ2-5
v_call: TRBV6-5

cdr3_aa: CATSRSTSGGDNEAFF
cdr3_nt: TGTGCCACCAGTCGGAGTACTAGCGGTGGGGACAATGAAGCTTTCTTT
d_call: .
clone_size: .
j_call: TRBJ1-1
v_call: TRBV24-1

cdr3_aa: CASSLGGTGECTFGNTIYF
cdr3_nt: TGCGCCAGCAGCTTGGGGGGTACAGGGGAGTGCACCTTCGGAAACACCATATATTTT
d_call: TRBD1
clone_size: .
j_call: TRBJ1-3
v_call: TRBV5-1

cdr3_aa: CASRSFQAVAANEKLFF
cdr3_nt: TGTGCCAGCAGAAGCTTCCAGGCAGTGGCGGCTAATGAAAAACTGTTTTTT
d_call: .
clone_size: .
j_call: TRBJ1-4
v_call: TRBV7-3

cdr3_aa: CASSFAGGYVETQYF
cdr3_nt: TGTGCCAGCAGCTTCGCGGGAGGTTATGTAGAGACCCAGTACTTC
d_call: TRBD2
clone_size: .
j_call: TRBJ2-5
v_call: TRBV7-9

cdr3_aa: CASSDSASRGVDTQYF
cdr3_nt: TGTGCCAGCAGTGACTCGGCTTCCCGAGGTGTGGATACGCAGTATTTT
d_call: .
clone_size: few
j_call: TRBJ2-3
v_call: TRBV2